Detailed here is one T cell receptor (beta chain). This specimen comes from a study of blood T cell repertoires in COVID-19. Study-level information: Whether acute or convalescent, the COVID-19 samples came from the United States, Italy and Spain. Sample material is recorded as cDNA or gDNA derived from T cells, B-cell-depleted T cells, or PBMCs.

Clones were sequenced by immunoSEQ multiplex PCR, and TCRdb holds only the in-frame ones, with some missing. The sample lists about 190,000 clones, around 80% seen once, with approximately 8% in the top ten. The CDR3 extends over 15 amino acids. The V end lost 5 bases, the J end lost 1 base, and 15 bases lay between the germline ends. Germline V gives CDR1 SGHVS, CDR2 FQNEAQ. The material sequenced was peripheral blood. The receptor was derived from a woman aged 55-70 years with COVID-19, enrolled during active disease. This rearrangement joins TRBV7-8 to TRBJ2-7, with a weak D call TRBD2 (5 bases). CDR3 bases: TGTGCCAGCAGCGCTCAGGCGGGCTTTTCCTACGAGCAGTACTTC. It yields the protein CASSAQAGFSYEQYF.